The 17 T cell receptor beta chains below come from one sample, sequenced in a study of identical twins. One entry per CDR3 protein, called by TCRdb with MiXCR from the 5' RACE reads. The sample contains approximately 240,000 distinct CDR3 sequences, over 12% of which appear only once. The material sequenced was memory (CD45RO+) T cells sorted from blood. Receptor source: a woman under 30 in good health.

V gene TRBV6-5 combines with J gene TRBJ1-1; 8 bases line up with TRBD1. CDR1 MNHEY and CDR2 SVGAGI come from the germline V gene. V lost 1 base and J lost 7; bases outside the gene matches: 8. There are 15 residues in the CDR3. CDR3 bases: TGTGCCAGCAGTTACTACTCAGGGGGCGCCGGTGAAGCTTTCTTT. The encoded protein is CASSYYSGGAGEAFF.

V usage is TRBV18 and J usage is TRBJ1-5, with a weak D call TRBD1 (5 bases). Germline V gives CDR1 KGHSH, CDR2 LQKENI. This CDR3 spans 14 amino acids. The V end lost 9 bases, the J end lost 2 bases, and 14 bases lay between the germline ends. For the CDR3, the DNA is TGTGCCAGTCTCCGGGACCAGGGCAATCAGCCCCAGCATTTT. It yields the protein CASLRDQGNQPQHF.

This clonotype was detected a few times. The rearrangement uses TRBV7-8 and TRBJ1-5, with D tentatively TRBD1 (6 bases). This CDR3 has 16 residues. Germline lookup yields CDR1 SGHVS and CDR2 FQNEAQ. V dropped 4 bases and J dropped 6 bases, with 19 bases sitting between them. The DNA for the CDR3 is TGTGCCAGCAGCTCCCTACAGGGCTCGGGGGGTCAGCCCCAGCATTTT. As protein: CASSSLQGSGGQPQHF.

V and J are TRBV4-1 and TRBJ2-1; 11 bases match TRBD2. The CDR3 is 17 amino acids. J gave up 6 bases and V 0 bases, and 7 bases lay outside the gene matches. Germline CDR1 is MGHRA and CDR2 is YSYEKL. In DNA, the CDR3 is TGCGCCAGCAGCCAAGATGGACTAGCGGGTGTCCGCAATGAGCAGTTCTTC. Translation: CASSQDGLAGVRNEQFF.

The rearrangement joins TRBV9 to TRBJ1-1; D unresolved. V was trimmed by 1 base and J by 1 base, leaving 5 bases between them. The CDR3 runs 13 residues. Germline CDR1 reads SGDLS; CDR2 reads YYNGEE. The CDR3 is CASSVTKNTEAFF. CDR3 bases: TGTGCCAGCAGCGTAACAAAGAACACTGAAGCTTTCTTT.

The V and J genes are TRBV7-9 and TRBJ2-5; 7 bases match TRBD1. The CDR3 is 15 residues long. The V gene end was trimmed by 8 bases and the J gene end by 5 bases; junction bases not matched to a gene: 14. Germline values: CDR1 SEHNR, CDR2 FQNEAQ (reference sequence). CDR3 nucleotides: TGTGCCAGCTCCGAAACCGGGACAGAGGCCGAGACCCAGTACTTC. The encoded protein is CASSETGTEAETQYF.

The chain has TRBV12-3 or TRBV12-4 and TRBJ1-6; D not resolved. The CDR3 sequence is 15 residues long. V was shortened by 10 bases and J by 5 bases, with 18 bases between the two germline ends. The CDR3 spells CATDSGVSNNSPLHF. DNA of the CDR3: TGTGCCACCGATTCTGGGGTTAGCAATAATTCACCCCTCCACTTT.

In this sample, this clonotype turned up a few times. The V call is TRBV27, the J call TRBJ2-1, with D hard to call. The CDR3 consists of 15 residues. Per the germline V gene, CDR1 is MNHEY and CDR2 is SMNVEV (reference sequence). Trimming left V 1 base short and J 4 bases short, with 11 bases between. In nucleotides, the CDR3 is TGTGCCAGCAGTTTATTTTACCCAAGTTACAATGAGCAGTTCTTC. It encodes CASSLFYPSYNEQFF.

This clonotype was found a few times. This chain connects TRBV20-1 to TRBJ1-2; D is possibly TRBD1 (5 bases). Trimming left V 0 bases short and J 3 bases short, with 14 bases between. Looked up from germline, CDR1 is DFQATT and CDR2 is SNEGSKA (reference sequence). This CDR3 region has 15 residues. DNA of the CDR3: TGCAGTGCTAGAGATCATAAGGGGTCTTACTATGGCTACACCTTC. The encoded protein is CSARDHKGSYYGYTF.

CDR3: CASVKPPGYNEQFF. CDR3 nucleotides: TGTGCCAGCGTGAAGCCGCCGGGCTACAATGAGCAGTTCTTC. J is TRBJ2-1 and V is TRBV27; D is uncertain. Germline V gene data show CDR1 as MNHEY and CDR2 as SMNVEV (reference sequence). The V end was cut by 8 bases, the J end by 3 bases, with 14 bases between. The CDR3 contains 14 residues.

The chain recombines TRBV6-1 with TRBJ2-3; TRBD2 aligns across 9 bases. The CDR3 runs to 16 residues. V lost 2 bases and J lost 5; bases outside the gene matches: 8. CDR1 MNHNS and CDR2 SASEGT come from the germline V gene. CDR3 residues: CASSELPAGGRDTQYF. The CDR3 coding sequence is TGTGCCAGCAGTGAACTCCCAGCGGGGGGAAGAGATACGCAGTATTTT.

This clonotype was detected many times. The chain recombines TRBV5-1 with TRBJ2-7, with TRBD2 identical over 8 bases. The germline V gene has CDR1 SGHRS and CDR2 YFSETQ. Trimming removed 8 bases from V and 2 bases from J; junction bases left unmatched: 6. The CDR3 is 13 residues long. CDR3 residues: CASGSGNTYEQYF. CDR3 DNA: TGCGCCAGTGGTAGCGGGAACACCTACGAGCAGTACTTC.

The chain employs TRBV12-3 or TRBV12-4 and TRBJ2-1; D unclear. The CDR3 runs 14 residues. The ends were cut back, 0 bases at V and 7 bases at J, with 10 bases in the middle. CDR3 residues: CASSLAAPSNEQFF. The CDR3 DNA follows: TGTGCCAGCAGTTTAGCGGCCCCCTCGAATGAGCAGTTCTTC.

The chain carries TRBV30 and TRBJ1-5, with D possibly matching TRBD1 (5 bases). This CDR3 has 13 residues. The germline gives CDR1 GTSNPN, CDR2 SVGIG (reference sequence). V was trimmed by 5 bases and J by 1 base, leaving 9 bases between them. CDR3 protein: CAWGQGSNQPQHF. CDR3 nucleotide sequence: TGTGCCTGGGGCCAGGGAAGCAATCAGCCCCAGCATTTT.

This chain links TRBV7-9 with TRBJ1-2; possibly TRBD1 for D (5 bases). CDR3 length: 16 residues. V lost 1 base to trimming and J lost 0 bases, with 12 bases between them. Germline-derived CDR1 and CDR2 are SEHNR and FQNEAQ (reference sequence). The CDR3 coding sequence is TGTGCCAGCAGCTTAGGCCCAGGGCTAGCTAACTATGGCTACACCTTC. Translating gives CASSLGPGLANYGYTF.

The CDR3 sequence: CASSIDRGSADTQYF. CDR3 sequence (DNA): TGTGCCAGCAGTATCGACAGGGGATCCGCAGATACGCAGTATTTT. V usage is TRBV6-2 or TRBV6-3 and J usage is TRBJ2-3, with 8 bases matching TRBD1. This CDR3 comprises 15 residues. Germline CDR1 MNHEY, CDR2 SVGEGT. V dropped 5 bases and J dropped 4; count of bases not matched to a gene: 8.

The V gene is TRBV12-3 or TRBV12-4, the J gene TRBJ1-1, with D unresolved. This CDR3 region has 11 residues. Trimming cost V 2 bases and J 10 bases, with 8 bases left between them. DNA for the CDR3: TGTGCCAGCAGTTTAAGTCTCTTAGCTTTCTTT. Protein sequence: CASSLSLLAFF.